These 32 T cell receptor beta chains came from one sample sequenced in a study of beta chain features in type 1 diabetes. What was sequenced were expressed TCRB transcripts, since all of the isolated RNA had been reverse transcribed. Assay used: immunoSEQ multiplex PCR; TCRdb lists only in-frame clones, some missing. The sample lists about 330,000 clones, 9.5% to 11% occurring once. Sequenced input: naive CD4+ T cells from blood. These TCRs come from a woman under 40 in good health.

There are a few counts of this clone. The rearrangement uses TRBV6-6 and TRBJ2-7; 9 nucleotides agree with TRBD1. Germline lookup yields CDR1 MNHNY and CDR2 SVGAGI (reference sequence). This CDR3 has 14 residues. V was pared by 5 bases and J by 7 bases, with 9 bases of the junction left unmatched. The CDR3 is CASSDPGQGEEQYF. The CDR3 DNA is TGTGCCAGCAGTGACCCGGGACAGGGAGAAGAGCAGTACTTC.

The chain recombines TRBV7-2 with TRBJ2-1; 8 bases map to TRBD2. Germline V gives CDR1 SGHTA, CDR2 FQGNSA. The V gene end was trimmed by 3 bases and the J gene end by 0 bases; junction bases not matched to a gene: 10. This CDR3 comprises 18 residues. The CDR3 spells CASSFYPGGLSSYNEQFF. The DNA of the CDR3 is TGTGCCAGCAGCTTCTACCCGGGAGGGCTTAGCTCCTACAATGAGCAGTTCTTC.

This clone was detected a few times. The chain uses TRBV7-2 and TRBJ2-1; 7 bases are shared with TRBD2. The germline gives CDR1 SGHTA, CDR2 FQGNSA. Trimming at V came to 8 bases and at J to 11 bases, leaving 9 bases not matched to a gene. The CDR3 has 12 amino acids. CDR3 region: CASGWAGVQQFF. The DNA for the CDR3 is TGTGCCAGCGGGTGGGCGGGAGTGCAGCAGTTCTTC. The full variable domain, its missing parts supplied by reference TRBV7-2 and TRBJ2-1, is GAGVSQSPSNKVTEKGKDVELRCDPISGHTALYWYRQSLGQGLEFLIYFQGNSAPDKSGLPSDRFSAERTGGSVSTLTIQRTQQEDSAVYLCASGWAGVQQFFGPGTRLTVL.

This chain joins TRBV28 and TRBJ1-4, with D maybe TRBD1 (5 bases). This CDR3 contains 15 residues. CDR1 and CDR2 (germline): MDHEN, SYDVKM. V gave up 6 bases and J gave up 0 bases, with 11 bases separating them. The CDR3 DNA reads as TGTGCCAGCAGCATCAGACAGACAACTAATGAAAAACTGTTTTTT. Protein sequence: CASSIRQTTNEKLFF.

This clone was seen more than once but under ten times. The chain is built from TRBV7-6 and TRBJ2-3, with 14 bases lining up with TRBD2. V trimming: 4 bases; J trimming: 1 base; junction bases outside the gene matches: 13. From germline, CDR1 is SGHVS and CDR2 FNYEAQ. The CDR3 spans 20 residues. In DNA form, the CDR3 reads TGTGCCAGCAGCTCCTCCTCCGGGACTAGCGGGAGATGGGGCACAGATACGCAGTATTTT. Translation gives CASSSSSGTSGRWGTDTQYF.

In its sample, this clone was seen a few times. The chain recombines TRBV28 with TRBJ2-1; possible D gene TRBD1, 7 bases. The CDR3 has 16 residues. Trimming pared 3 bases from V and 10 bases from J, leaving 22 bases between. Germline values: CDR1 MDHEN, CDR2 SYDVKM. CDR3 DNA: TGTGCCAGCAGTTTGGATCCCGCAGGGGGGTTTTCAGAGCAGTTCTTC. Encoded protein: CASSLDPAGGFSEQFF.

CDR3 in DNA: TGTGCCAGCAGCGTTCGACAGGGAAGAGACTATGGCTACACCTTC. Translation: CASSVRQGRDYGYTF. The genes are TRBV11-1 and TRBJ1-2; 7 bases align to TRBD1. Germline V lookup: CDR1 SGHAT, CDR2 FQDESV (reference sequence). The CDR3 has 15 residues. After removal of 5 bases from V and 3 bases from J, the junction contained 9 bases not matched to a gene.

The rearrangement links TRBV19 to TRBJ2-5; 7 nucleotides line up with TRBD2. Near its end, the DNA agrees better with TRBJ2-7, so the J call may be wrong. This CDR3 comprises 14 residues. Germline CDR1 LNHDA, CDR2 SQIVND (reference sequence). CDR3: CASGGSGSPYEQYF. The CDR3 nucleotides are TGTGCCAGCGGGGGTAGCGGGTCCCCCTACGAGCAGTACTTC.

The chain links TRBV28 to TRBJ2-7, with 10 bases fitting TRBD1. The V segment lost 0 bases and the J segment 2 bases; nucleotides outside the gene matches: 4. This CDR3 is built from 16 residues. CDR1 and CDR2 (germline): MDHEN, SYDVKM. The CDR3 spells CASSLWGQGRTYEQYF. The CDR3 DNA sequence: TGTGCCAGCAGTTTATGGGGACAGGGGAGGACCTACGAGCAGTACTTC.

This clone was counted only a few times. The CDR3 DNA reads as TGTGCCAGCAGCGTAGTTAGCGGGGGCTACAATGAGCAGTTCTTC. Translated: CASSVVSGGYNEQFF. This chain uses TRBV9 with TRBJ2-1, with 9 bases identical to TRBD2. The germline V gene encodes CDR1 SGDLS and CDR2 YYNGEE. The CDR3 runs 15 residues. J was trimmed by 3 bases and V by 0 bases; bases with no gene match: 1.

The CDR3 DNA is TGTGCCAGCGGTCCGGCTAACTATGGCTACACCTTC. Residues: CASGPANYGYTF. This chain uses TRBV6-5 with TRBJ1-2; D is unclear. The V end was cut by 8 bases, the J end by 0 bases, with 7 bases between. The CDR3 runs 12 residues. Per germline, CDR1 MNHEY and CDR2 SVGAGI.

This clone was counted a few times. The chain joins TRBV15 to TRBJ2-3; D gene uncertain. The germline V gene encodes CDR1 LNHNV and CDR2 YYDKDF (reference sequence). The CDR3 extends over 13 amino acids. V lost 3 bases to trimming and J lost 2 bases, with 6 bases between them. DNA for the CDR3: TGTGCCACCAGCAGGGCCCCCACAGATACGCAGTATTTT. Translated: CATSRAPTDTQYF.

This clone was counted only a few times. The J gene is TRBJ2-1, the V gene TRBV19; 9 bases line up with TRBD2. The V and J ends lost 7 bases and 2 bases, in that order; junction bases with no gene match: 9. Germline CDR1 is LNHDA and CDR2 is SQIVND (reference sequence). CDR3 length: 16 residues. CDR3 residues: CASKAFEREAYNEQFF. The CDR3 DNA reads TGTGCCAGTAAGGCGTTTGAGCGGGAGGCCTACAATGAGCAGTTCTTC.

This clone was observed a few times. The chain carries TRBV4-1 and TRBJ2-7, with 10 bases aligning to TRBD1. CDR1 and CDR2 (germline): MGHRA, YSYEKL. The CDR3 has 14 residues. V was pared by 4 bases and J by 3 bases, with 3 bases of the junction left unmatched. This chain's CDR3 is CASSLGTGVYEQYF. Written as DNA, the CDR3 is TGCGCCAGCAGCCTTGGGACAGGGGTCTACGAGCAGTACTTC.

The chain carries TRBV7-2 and TRBJ2-1, with 14 bases fitting TRBD2. This CDR3 is built from 17 residues. The germline V gene has CDR1 SGHTA and CDR2 FQGNSA. V was pared by 0 bases and J by 8 bases, with 6 bases of the junction left unmatched. In DNA, the CDR3 is TGTGCCAGCAGCTTAGCAGGGACTAGCGGGAGTATGTATGAGCAGTTCTTC. Protein product: CASSLAGTSGSMYEQFF.

The V and J genes are TRBV5-1 and TRBJ2-2; TRBD2 aligns across 9 bases. CDR3 size: 16 residues. After removal of 4 bases from V and 2 bases from J, the junction contained 6 bases not matched to a gene. Germline CDR1 and CDR2: SGHRS and YFSETQ. The CDR3 DNA reads TGCGCCAGCAGCATAACTAGCGGGTCTAACACCGGGGAGCTGTTTTTT. Translating it yields CASSITSGSNTGELFF.

The V and J genes are TRBV9 and TRBJ2-3; D call uncertain. CDR1 is SGDLS, CDR2 YYNGEE, per germline. V lost 3 bases and J lost 3, with 8 bases in between. The CDR3 has 13 residues. The CDR3 sequence is CASSAYYTDTQYF. Here the CDR3 DNA reads TGTGCCAGCAGCGCGTACTATACAGATACGCAGTATTTT.

The genes are TRBV7-2 and TRBJ1-5, with D possibly being TRBD1 (6 bases). The V end lost 5 bases, the J end lost 1 base, and 15 bases lay between the germline ends. The CDR3 totals 16 residues. Germline CDR1 is SGHTA and CDR2 is FQGNSA. Here the CDR3 DNA reads TGTGCCAGCAGCCAGGATACAGGGCTGAGCAATCAGCCCCAGCATTTT. This gives the protein CASSQDTGLSNQPQHF. The whole variable domain, filled in from reference TRBV7-2 and TRBJ1-5, reads GAGVSQSPSNKVTEKGKDVELRCDPISGHTALYWYRQSLGQGLEFLIYFQGNSAPDKSGLPSDRFSAERTGGSVSTLTIQRTQQEDSAVYLCASSQDTGLSNQPQHFGDGTRLSIL.

This clone was seen more than once but under ten times. The chain employs TRBV19 and TRBJ2-3, with 10 positions matching TRBD2. Germline values: CDR1 LNHDA, CDR2 SQIVND (reference sequence). V was clipped by 7 bases and J by 4 bases; unmatched bases: 8. This CDR3 is built from 15 residues. CDR3 DNA sequence: TGTGCCAGTAAGGCAGCGGGAGGGCCCGCAGATACGCAGTATTTT. This codes for CASKAAGGPADTQYF.

This clone was counted only a few times. The chain carries TRBV5-6 and TRBJ1-4; D is unclear. Germline V gene data show CDR1 as SGHDT and CDR2 as YYEEEE. The CDR3 contains 16 residues. V was pared by 4 bases and J by 7 bases, with 20 bases between. Here the CDR3 reads CASSPGDFRGGEKLFF. CDR3 bases: TGTGCCAGCAGCCCTGGAGATTTCCGGGGAGGTGAAAAACTGTTTTTT.

The chain links TRBV5-1 to TRBJ2-1; 7 nucleotides align to TRBD1. The V and J ends lost 0 bases and 10 bases, in that order; junction bases with no gene match: 7. From germline, CDR1 is SGHRS and CDR2 YFSETQ. The length of the CDR3 is 14 residues. The CDR3 protein is CASSLGQGPKEQFF. Written as DNA, the CDR3 is TGCGCCAGCAGCTTGGGACAGGGCCCCAAGGAGCAGTTCTTC.

This clone has just a few counts. This sequence joins TRBV7-3 and TRBJ1-2, with D possibly being TRBD1 (5 bases). Trimming removed 0 bases at V and 6 bases at J, with 14 bases between. CDR3 length: 15 amino acids. Per the germline V gene, CDR1 is SGHTA and CDR2 is FQGTGA. CDR3 DNA sequence: TGTGCCAGCAGCTTAACGGCACAGGTCTATGATGGCTACACCTTC. The encoded protein is CASSLTAQVYDGYTF.

The CDR3 coding sequence is TGTGCCAGCAGTGGGTGGGCCGACCCCACAGATACGCAGTATTTT. This translates into CASSGWADPTDTQYF. V is TRBV2 and J is TRBJ2-3; D gene unclear. V lost 4 bases, J lost 2 bases, and 13 bases lay in between. CDR1 and CDR2 (germline): SNHLY, FYNNEI. The CDR3 is made up of 15 amino acids.

The DNA of the CDR3 is TGTGCCAGCAGCGTTTTATCCGTCGAGGATACGCAGTATTTT. Translation gives CASSVLSVEDTQYF. The gene calls are TRBV9 and TRBJ2-3, with no clear D. This CDR3 has 14 amino acids. Germline V gene lookup returns CDR1 SGDLS and CDR2 YYNGEE. With 2 bases removed from V and 6 bases from J, the gap between germline ends came to 13 bases.

This clone has only a few counts. The chain is built from TRBV5-1 and TRBJ2-7; D possibly corresponds to TRBD1 (6 bases). The CDR3 extends over 12 amino acids. Germline loops: CDR1 SGHRS, CDR2 YFSETQ. V lost 3 bases, J lost 6 bases, and 10 bases lay in between. In DNA, the CDR3 is TGCGCCAGCAGCTCACAGGGACCCGAGCAGTACTTC. Residues: CASSSQGPEQYF.

V usage is TRBV12-2 and J usage is TRBJ2-4; whether TRBD2, the table's D call, matches the DNA was not checked. TRBV12-2 is described as a pseudogene. CDR3 length equals 16 residues. CDR3 amino acids: CASRHRTSGSLDIQYF. In nucleotides, the CDR3 is TGTGCAAGTCGCCATCGGACTAGCGGGAGTCTTGACATTCAGTACTTC.

This chain uses TRBV18 with TRBJ1-1; D not certain. The germline gives CDR1 KGHSH, CDR2 LQKENI. The CDR3 is 14 amino acids. V was clipped by 0 bases and J by 1 base, with 6 bases between them. The CDR3 sequence: CASSPPVRNTEAFF. The CDR3 DNA reads as TGTGCCAGCTCACCACCGGTCAGGAACACTGAAGCTTTCTTT.

The chain uses TRBV29-1 and TRBJ2-5; 8 bases fit TRBD2. Germline lookup yields CDR1 SQVTM and CDR2 ANQGSEA. The CDR3 is made up of 15 amino acids. With V trimmed by 3 bases and J by 1 base, 7 bases remained unmatched. CDR3 DNA sequence: TGCAGCGTTGATGTACTAGCGGTACCCCAAGAGACCCAGTACTTC. Its translation is CSVDVLAVPQETQYF.

The J gene is TRBJ1-1, the V gene TRBV27; 8 positions agree with TRBD1. This CDR3 is 15 amino acids long. Trimming at V came to 6 bases and at J to 5 bases, leaving 11 bases not matched to a gene. The germline gives CDR1 MNHEY, CDR2 SMNVEV (reference sequence). The DNA of the CDR3 is TGTGCCAGCAGCCACCGACAGGGGTGGAAAACTGAAGCTTTCTTT. Translating gives CASSHRQGWKTEAFF.

The chain recombines TRBV5-4 with TRBJ2-2, with 7 nucleotides matching TRBD2. Germline V gene data show CDR1 as SGHNT and CDR2 as YYREEE (reference sequence). The CDR3 covers 13 residues. V was pared by 5 bases and J by 13 bases, with 11 bases of the junction left unmatched. In DNA form, the CDR3 reads TGTGCCAGCAGTTCTCAGGAGCGGGAAAGGCTGTTTTTT. Translating it yields CASSSQERERLFF.

The genes are TRBV6-5 and TRBJ1-2; a possible D gene is TRBD1 (6 bases). Germline CDR1 reads MNHEY; CDR2 reads SVGAGI. V shed 5 bases and J shed 10 bases, with 17 bases lying between them. This CDR3 has 13 residues. The CDR3 loop is CASSLRGDRDYTF. DNA for the CDR3: TGTGCCAGCAGTCTCAGGGGAGATAGGGACTACACCTTC.

The chain is built from TRBV7-3 and TRBJ2-1, with 7 bases identical to TRBD1. The CDR3 is 15 residues long. Germline loops: CDR1 SGHTA, CDR2 FQGTGA. V dropped 3 bases and J dropped 5; count of bases not matched to a gene: 7. The DNA of the CDR3 is TGTGCCAGCAGCTTTGACCGGGACAGTAACAATGAGCAGTTCTTC. Encoded protein: CASSFDRDSNNEQFF.